A single sample is the source of the 21 T cell receptor beta chains below, sequenced in a study of beta chain features in type 1 diabetes. General study results and limits: Researchers report that Type 1 diabetes patients had moderately but significantly shorter TCRB CDR3s across all four CD4+ subsets.

Reverse transcribing all isolated RNA meant expressed TCRB transcripts were sequenced. TCRdb keeps only in-frame clones here, not all; method: immunoSEQ multiplex PCR. The sample lists some 150,000 clones; around an eighth were seen once. Their antigen targets remain unknown. Sequences were obtained from central memory CD4+ T cells from blood. The receptor source for this set is a man aged 18-30 years with type 1 diabetes.

This clone appeared many times. V is TRBV11-2 and J is TRBJ2-4; D remains ambiguous. The CDR3 contains 13 residues. In germline, CDR1 is SGHAT, CDR2 FQNNGV. V was cut by 2 bases and J by 7 bases, with 9 bases left in between. CDR3 sequence (DNA): TGTGCCAGCAGCTTACTCGACGGGAACATTCAGTACTTC. Protein sequence: CASSLLDGNIQYF.

This sequence joins TRBV4-1 and TRBJ1-2, with TRBD1 identical over 7 bases. V lost 4 bases, J lost 1 base, and 9 bases stayed unmatched. The germline V gene encodes CDR1 MGHRA and CDR2 YSYEKL. The CDR3 extends over 16 amino acids. This CDR3 is CASSREQGIGNYGYTF. In nucleotides, the CDR3 is TGCGCCAGCAGCCGAGAACAGGGGATAGGTAACTATGGCTACACCTTC.

V is TRBV4-1 and J is TRBJ2-5; D is perhaps TRBD1 (6 bases). Per germline, CDR1 MGHRA and CDR2 YSYEKL. This CDR3 region has 16 residues. Trimming removed 1 base at V and 1 base at J, with 13 bases between. The CDR3 here is CASSQGSGALQETQYF. The CDR3 region has the DNA TGCGCCAGCAGCCAAGGATCAGGGGCCCTCCAAGAGACCCAGTACTTC.

This clone was observed a handful of times. The DNA for the CDR3 is TGTGCCAGCAGCCAAGGGGTTGCTACCGAGCAGTACTTC. Translation gives CASSQGVATEQYF. The V gene is TRBV14, the J gene TRBJ2-7; D is uncertain. Trimming took off 1 base at V and 6 bases at J, with 10 bases between the two ends. CDR1 is SGHDN, CDR2 FVKESK, per germline. The CDR3 length is 13 residues.

This sequence joins TRBV19 and TRBJ1-5; a weak D match, TRBD1 (5 bases). Germline lookup yields CDR1 LNHDA and CDR2 SQIVND (reference sequence). The CDR3 runs to 14 residues. V lost 3 bases to trimming and J lost 3 bases, with 9 bases between them. CDR3 region: CASSMGQFNQPQHF. The CDR3 nucleotides are TGTGCCAGTAGTATGGGGCAGTTCAATCAGCCCCAGCATTTT.

J is TRBJ1-4 and V is TRBV5-1; 9 positions match TRBD1. The CDR3 has 17 amino acids. The V gene end was trimmed by 0 bases and the J gene end by 8 bases; junction bases not matched to a gene: 11. Germline lookup yields CDR1 SGHRS and CDR2 YFSETQ. CDR3 protein: CASSLAPGGQGLEKLFF. DNA for the CDR3: TGCGCCAGCAGCTTGGCCCCTGGGGGACAGGGATTAGAAAAACTGTTTTTT.

CDR3 loop: CASSPWGTPTDTQYF. Written as DNA, the CDR3 is TGTGCCAGCTCACCATGGGGGACACCCACAGATACGCAGTATTTT. The chain employs TRBV18 and TRBJ2-3; TRBD1 might be the D (6 bases). Deletions cut 2 bases from V and 2 bases from J, with 11 bases between. Per the germline V gene, CDR1 is KGHSH and CDR2 is LQKENI. The CDR3 is 15 amino acids.

This clone came up a few times. The genes are TRBV7-6 and TRBJ2-1; D uncertain. V shed 1 base and J shed 2 bases, with 6 bases lying between them. Germline-derived CDR1 and CDR2 are SGHVS and FNYEAQ. The length of the CDR3 is 14 residues. The CDR3: CASSLGHAYNEQFF. DNA for the CDR3: TGTGCCAGCAGCTTAGGGCACGCCTACAATGAGCAGTTCTTC.

The chain is built from TRBV5-4 and TRBJ2-3; 8 bases agree with TRBD1. CDR3 size: 16 residues. V lost 4 bases, J lost 4 bases, and 11 bases stayed unmatched. Germline-derived CDR1 and CDR2 are SGHNT and YYREEE (reference sequence). The CDR3 DNA sequence: TGTGCCAGCAGCGAGAGGCCAGGGGGCTTAGCAGATACGCAGTATTTT. Protein product: CASSERPGGLADTQYF.

This clone was recorded a few times. One end of the junction is discordant with germline, which a read error may explain. This chain joins TRBV6-6 and TRBJ2-4; TRBD1 is a possible D gene (5 bases). Per germline, CDR1 MNHNY and CDR2 SVGAGI (reference sequence). The CDR3 is 12 amino acids. The CDR3 coding sequence is TGTGCCAGCAGCCAAACAGGAAACACTCAGTACTTC. Translating it yields CASSQTGNTQYF.

This chain's CDR3 is CSVIVLTGVERVNTEAFF. The CDR3 DNA sequence: TGCAGCGTGATTGTGCTTACAGGGGTAGAAAGGGTGAACACTGAAGCTTTCTTT. The chain links TRBV29-1 to TRBJ1-1; 7 bases align to TRBD1. Germline assignment: CDR1 SQVTM and CDR2 ANQGSEA. V trimming: 6 bases; J trimming: 0 bases; junction bases outside the gene matches: 19. The CDR3 extends over 18 amino acids.

This chain connects TRBV4-1 to TRBJ2-5; 7 bases are a match to TRBD2. Germline loops: CDR1 MGHRA, CDR2 YSYEKL. The CDR3 runs 15 residues. The junction had 4 bases not matched to a gene; V was cut back by 2 bases and J by 1 base. CDR3: CASSQKRGFQETQYF. The DNA for the CDR3 is TGCGCCAGCAGCCAAAAGCGGGGTTTCCAAGAGACCCAGTACTTC.

The V call is TRBV7-6, the J call TRBJ1-4; a weak D match, TRBD1 (5 bases). V was clipped by 4 bases and J by 12 bases, with 18 bases between them. Germline V gene data show CDR1 as SGHVS and CDR2 as FNYEAQ. This CDR3 has 14 residues. The CDR3 sequence is CASSSRGTYGELFF. CDR3 coding DNA: TGTGCCAGCAGCTCACGGGGGACCTACGGGGAACTGTTTTTT. The variable domain in full, with the rest retrieved from reference TRBV7-6 and TRBJ1-4, is GAGVSQSPRYKVTKRGQDVALRCDPISGHVSLYWYRQALGQGPEFLTYFNYEAQQDKSGLPNDRFSAERPEGSISTLTIQRTEQRDSAMYRCASSSRGTYGELFFGSGTQLSVL.

This clone was seen a handful of times. V gene TRBV19 combines with J gene TRBJ1-6, with 8 bases aligning to TRBD1. Germline CDR1 is LNHDA and CDR2 is SQIVND (reference sequence). Trimming removed 3 bases from V and 9 bases from J; junction bases left unmatched: 10. The CDR3 consists of 16 residues. The DNA of the CDR3 is TGTGCCAGTAGTATGAGAAGTGGACAGGGTGGTTCACCCCTCCACTTT. As protein: CASSMRSGQGGSPLHF.

This rearrangement joins TRBV7-2 to TRBJ1-4; D is uncertain. Deletions cut 5 bases from V and 0 bases from J, with 7 bases between. Germline V gives CDR1 SGHTA, CDR2 FQGNSA. CDR3 length: 14 residues. CDR3 amino acids: CASSRTSTNEKLFF. CDR3 bases: TGTGCCAGCAGCAGGACGTCAACTAATGAAAAACTGTTTTTT.

This chain joins TRBV29-1 and TRBJ2-6, with 9 positions matching TRBD1. The CDR3 has 17 residues. Germline values: CDR1 SQVTM, CDR2 ANQGSEA. The V segment lost 4 bases and the J segment 1 base; nucleotides outside the gene matches: 8. The CDR3 reads CSVAFRDRVSGANVLTF. Here the CDR3 DNA reads TGCAGCGTTGCATTCCGGGACAGGGTGTCTGGGGCCAACGTCCTGACTTTC. Full variable domain (rest looked up from reference TRBV29-1 and TRBJ2-6): SAVISQKPSRDICQRGTSLTIQCQVDSQVTMMFWYRQQPGQSLTLIATANQGSEATYESGFVIDKFPISRPNLTFSTLTVSNMSPEDSSIYLCSVAFRDRVSGANVLTFGAGSRLTVL.

This clone occurred a few times. The chain employs TRBV29-1 and TRBJ2-3; no firm D call. Germline CDR1 and CDR2: SQVTM and ANQGSEA. Trimming left V 0 bases short and J 5 bases short, with 3 bases between. This CDR3 spans 11 amino acids. This chain's CDR3 is CSVEEGDTQYF. The CDR3 nucleotides read TGCAGCGTTGAAGAAGGAGATACGCAGTATTTT.

This clone showed up just a few times. The rearrangement joins TRBV6-5 to TRBJ1-4, with D unresolved. The ends were cut back, 6 bases at V and 6 bases at J, with 11 bases in the middle. Germline CDR1 and CDR2: MNHEY and SVGAGI. The CDR3 contains 13 residues. CDR3 sequence (DNA): TGTGCCAGCAGGCCAAATGAGGATGAAAAACTGTTTTTT. Translated: CASRPNEDEKLFF.

This sequence joins TRBV5-1 and TRBJ2-1; 8 bases are shared with TRBD1. V shed 1 base, J shed 7 bases, and the junction held 10 bases outside the gene matches. The CDR3 spans 16 residues. Germline V gives CDR1 SGHRS, CDR2 YFSETQ. The CDR3 sequence is CASSLLGTGWGNEQFF. In nucleotides, the CDR3 is TGCGCCAGCAGCTTGCTAGGGACAGGATGGGGTAATGAGCAGTTCTTC. Looking up the rest from reference TRBV5-1 and TRBJ2-1 gives the full variable domain: KAGVTQTPRYLIKTRGQQVTLSCSPISGHRSVSWYQQTPGQGLQFLFEYFSETQRNKGNFPGRFSGRQFSNSRSEMNVSTLELGDSALYLCASSLLGTGWGNEQFFGPGTRLTVL.

This sequence joins TRBV9 and TRBJ2-2; D remains ambiguous. V was cut by 0 bases and J by 0 bases, with 9 bases left in between. This CDR3 contains 16 residues. Germline values: CDR1 SGDLS, CDR2 YYNGEE. The CDR3, as DNA: TGTGCCAGCAGCGTAGATAGTACTGCGAACACCGGGGAGCTGTTTTTT. Translation gives CASSVDSTANTGELFF.

This clone came up a few times. This chain links TRBV25-1 with TRBJ2-2; D is ambiguous. In germline, CDR1 is MGHDK, CDR2 SYGVNS. The CDR3 is 14 amino acids. Deletions cut 2 bases from V and 6 bases from J, with 10 bases between. For the CDR3, the DNA is TGTGCCAGCAGTGAAAAACTCGGGTCCGGGGAGCTGTTTTTT. Translated: CASSEKLGSGELFF.